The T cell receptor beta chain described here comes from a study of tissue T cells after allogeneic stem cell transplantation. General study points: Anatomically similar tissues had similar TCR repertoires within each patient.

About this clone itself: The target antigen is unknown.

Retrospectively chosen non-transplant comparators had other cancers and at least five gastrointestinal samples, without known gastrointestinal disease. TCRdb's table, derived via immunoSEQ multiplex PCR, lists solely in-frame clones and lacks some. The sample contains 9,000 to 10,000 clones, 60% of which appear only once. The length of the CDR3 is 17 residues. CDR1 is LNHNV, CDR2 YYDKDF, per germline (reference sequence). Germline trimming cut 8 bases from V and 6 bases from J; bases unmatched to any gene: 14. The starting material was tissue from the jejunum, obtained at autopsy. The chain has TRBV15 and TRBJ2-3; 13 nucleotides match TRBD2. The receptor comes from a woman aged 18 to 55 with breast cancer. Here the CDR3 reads CATSPGRTSGSGDTQYF. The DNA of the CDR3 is TGTGCCACCTCCCCAGGGAGGACTAGCGGGAGTGGGGATACGCAGTATTTT. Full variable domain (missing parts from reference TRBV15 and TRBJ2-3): DAMVIQNPRYQVTQFGKPVTLSCSQTLNHNVMYWYQQKSSQAPKLLFHYYDKDFNNEADTPDNFQSRRPNTSFCFLDIRSPGLGDTAMYLCATSPGRTSGSGDTQYFGPGTRLTVL.